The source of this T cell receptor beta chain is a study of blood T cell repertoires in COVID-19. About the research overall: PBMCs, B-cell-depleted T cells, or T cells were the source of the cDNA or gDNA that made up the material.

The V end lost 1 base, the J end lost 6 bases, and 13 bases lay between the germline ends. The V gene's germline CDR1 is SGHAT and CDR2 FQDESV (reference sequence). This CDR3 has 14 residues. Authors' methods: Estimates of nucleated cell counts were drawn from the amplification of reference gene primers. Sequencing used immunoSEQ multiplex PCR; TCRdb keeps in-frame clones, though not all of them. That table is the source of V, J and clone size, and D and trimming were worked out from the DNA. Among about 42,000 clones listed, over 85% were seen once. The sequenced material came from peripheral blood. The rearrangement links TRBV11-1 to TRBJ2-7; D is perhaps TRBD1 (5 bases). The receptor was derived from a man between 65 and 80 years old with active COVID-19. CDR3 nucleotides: TGTGCCAGCAGCTTAGTTAGGGGTATCGGCGAGCAGTACTTC. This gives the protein CASSLVRGIGEQYF.